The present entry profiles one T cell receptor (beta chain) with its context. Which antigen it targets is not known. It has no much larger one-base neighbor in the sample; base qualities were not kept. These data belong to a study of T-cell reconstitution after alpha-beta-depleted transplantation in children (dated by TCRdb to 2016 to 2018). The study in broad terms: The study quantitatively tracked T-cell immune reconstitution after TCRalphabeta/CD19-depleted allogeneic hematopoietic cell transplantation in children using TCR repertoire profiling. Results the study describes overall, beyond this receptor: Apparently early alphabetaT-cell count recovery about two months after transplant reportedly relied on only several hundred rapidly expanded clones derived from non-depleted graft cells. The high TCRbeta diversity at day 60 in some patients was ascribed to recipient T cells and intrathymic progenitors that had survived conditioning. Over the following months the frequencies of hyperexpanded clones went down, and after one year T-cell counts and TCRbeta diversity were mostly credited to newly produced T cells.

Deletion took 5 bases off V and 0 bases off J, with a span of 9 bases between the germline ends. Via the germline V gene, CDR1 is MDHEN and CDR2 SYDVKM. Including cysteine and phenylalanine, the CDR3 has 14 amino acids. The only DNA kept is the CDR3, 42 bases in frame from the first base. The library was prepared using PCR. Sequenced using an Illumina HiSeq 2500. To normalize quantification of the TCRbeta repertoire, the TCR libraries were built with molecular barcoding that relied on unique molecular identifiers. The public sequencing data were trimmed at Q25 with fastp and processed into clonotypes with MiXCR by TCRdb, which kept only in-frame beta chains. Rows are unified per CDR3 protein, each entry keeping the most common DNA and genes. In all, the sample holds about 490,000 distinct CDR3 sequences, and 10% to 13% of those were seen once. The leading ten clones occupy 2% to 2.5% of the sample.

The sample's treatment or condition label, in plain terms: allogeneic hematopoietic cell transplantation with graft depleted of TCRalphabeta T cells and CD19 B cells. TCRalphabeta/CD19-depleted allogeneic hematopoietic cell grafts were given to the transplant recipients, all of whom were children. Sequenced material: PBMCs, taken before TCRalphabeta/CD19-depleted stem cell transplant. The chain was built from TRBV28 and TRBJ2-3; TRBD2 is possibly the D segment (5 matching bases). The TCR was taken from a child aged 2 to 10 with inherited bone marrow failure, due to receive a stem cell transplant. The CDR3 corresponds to CASSRDTSTDTQYF. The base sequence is TGTGCCAGCAGTCGGGATACTAGCACAGATACGCAGTATTTT. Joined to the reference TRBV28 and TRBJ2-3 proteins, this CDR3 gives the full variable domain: DVKVTQSSRYLVKRTGEKVFLECVQDMDHENMFWYRQDPGLGLRLIYFSYDVKMKEKGDIPEGYSVSREKKERFSLILESASTNQTSMYLCASSRDTSTDTQYFGPGTRLTVL.